These 18 T cell receptor beta chains came from one sample sequenced in a study of control samples from healthy donors and cancer patients. Data came from immunoSEQ multiplex PCR; TCRdb stores just in-frame clones and leaves some out. Among over 60,000 clones listed, almost 85% were seen once. Sequences were obtained from blood. These receptors were taken from a man between 35 and 55 years old in good health.

This chain joins TRBV27 and TRBJ2-1; 10 bases are a match to TRBD2. The V and J ends lost 6 bases and 5 bases, in that order; junction bases with no gene match: 4. The CDR3 has 14 amino acids. Germline-derived CDR1 and CDR2 are MNHEY and SMNVEV (reference sequence). CDR3 coding DNA: TGTGCCAGCAGCTCTAGCGGGGGTAACAATGAGCAGTTCTTC. Translating gives CASSSSGGNNEQFF.

The chain joins TRBV5-4 to TRBJ2-7; D gene unclear. Germline loops: CDR1 SGHNT, CDR2 YYREEE (reference sequence). The CDR3 spans 11 residues. V shed 2 bases and J shed 5 bases, with 5 bases lying between them. The CDR3 region is CASSFVNEQYF. CDR3 nucleotides: TGTGCCAGCAGCTTTGTGAACGAGCAGTACTTC.

The J gene is TRBJ2-1, the V gene TRBV9; 10 bases line up with TRBD2. The CDR3 covers 18 residues. CDR1 is SGDLS, CDR2 YYNGEE, per germline. The V segment lost 0 bases and the J segment 4 bases; nucleotides outside the gene matches: 10. The CDR3 is CASSVGLAGDSAYNEQFF. The CDR3 region has the DNA TGTGCCAGCAGCGTAGGGCTAGCGGGAGACAGTGCATACAATGAGCAGTTCTTC. Combining the CDR3 with reference TRBV9 and TRBJ2-1 gives the whole variable domain DSGVTQTPKHLITATGQRVTLRCSPRSGDLSVYWYQQSLDQGLQFLIQYYNGEERAKGNILERFSAQQFPDLHSELNLSSLELGDSALYFCASSVGLAGDSAYNEQFFGPGTRLTVL.

Only a few counts were recorded for this clone. V and J are TRBV6-5 and TRBJ1-2, with 7 bases aligning to TRBD1. The CDR3 length is 15 residues. Looked up from germline, CDR1 is MNHEY and CDR2 is SVGAGI. The V gene end was trimmed by 2 bases and the J gene end by 7 bases; junction bases not matched to a gene: 10. CDR3 nucleotides: TGTGCCAGCAGTTACGGGGCCAGGGGGATGGGTGGCTACACCTTC. It codes for CASSYGARGMGGYTF.

This chain uses TRBV30 with TRBJ1-2; a possible D gene is TRBD1 (6 bases). This CDR3 comprises 14 residues. Germline-derived CDR1 and CDR2 are GTSNPN and SVGIG (reference sequence). V was cut by 3 bases and J by 1 base, with 12 bases left in between. CDR3 protein: CAWRPDSFNYGYTF. DNA for the CDR3: TGTGCCTGGAGACCGGACAGTTTTAACTATGGCTACACCTTC.

This clone appeared a few times. In nucleotides, the CDR3 is TGCGCCAGCAGCCAAGGCACGCCGGGGGGCGTTGCGGGGGAAAAACTGTTTTTT. Encoded protein: CASSQGTPGGVAGEKLFF. This chain connects TRBV4-3 to TRBJ1-4, with D perhaps matching TRBD1 (6 bases). This CDR3 comprises 18 residues. V was cut by 1 base and J by 8 bases, with 23 bases left in between. The V gene's germline CDR1 is LGHNA and CDR2 YSLEER.

The chain combines TRBV5-6 with TRBJ1-1; no definite D call. Germline loops: CDR1 SGHDT, CDR2 YYEEEE. With 0 bases removed from V and 6 bases from J, the gap between germline ends came to 9 bases. The CDR3 is 13 amino acids. The CDR3: CASSLGGSPEAFF. CDR3 DNA sequence: TGTGCCAGCAGCTTGGGAGGCAGTCCTGAAGCTTTCTTT.

Only one count was recorded for this clone. The chain uses TRBV6-2 or TRBV6-3 and TRBJ2-7; D not resolved. This CDR3 has 17 residues. V lost 0 bases, J lost 1 base, and 16 bases lay in between. Germline CDR1 is MNHEY and CDR2 is SVGEGT. As DNA, the CDR3 is TGTGCCAGCAGTTACTCCCCGCTCGGAAGGAAGTCCTACGAGCAGTACTTC. Protein product: CASSYSPLGRKSYEQYF.

This chain uses TRBV7-6 with TRBJ2-2, with a possible D match to TRBD1 (6 bases). CDR3 length: 13 amino acids. V lost 1 base, J lost 7 bases, and 7 bases lay in between. Looked up from germline, CDR1 is SGHVS and CDR2 is FNYEAQ. The DNA for the CDR3 is TGTGCCAGCAGCTTAGACAGGGTCGGGGAGCTGTTTTTT. Translation gives CASSLDRVGELFF.

This clone has more than one count but fewer than ten. The chain is built from TRBV27 and TRBJ2-2, with 9 bases lining up with TRBD1. Per the germline V gene, CDR1 is MNHEY and CDR2 is SMNVEV (reference sequence). This CDR3 has 16 amino acids. The V segment lost 6 bases and the J segment 7 bases; nucleotides outside the gene matches: 12. The CDR3 DNA is TGTGCCAGCAGACCCTGGGAACAGGGGGCTAGCGGGGAGCTGTTTTTT. Its translation: CASRPWEQGASGELFF.

The CDR3 coding sequence is TGCAGCGTTGAGGTGGCTCAAGGGTATGGCTACACCTTC. Its protein is CSVEVAQGYGYTF. V is TRBV29-1 and J is TRBJ1-2; no reliable D call. The CDR3 sequence is 13 residues long. CDR1 is SQVTM, CDR2 ANQGSEA, per germline. Trimming removed 3 bases at V and 5 bases at J, with 13 bases between.

V gene TRBV2 combines with J gene TRBJ1-5; no clear D. Trimming stripped 8 bases from V and 4 bases from J, with 12 bases between. Germline V gives CDR1 SNHLY, CDR2 FYNNEI. CDR3 size: 13 residues. The CDR3 coding sequence is TGTGCCAGCCATAGACACGGAAATCAGCCCCAGCATTTT. It is translated as CASHRHGNQPQHF.

V usage is TRBV25-1 and J usage is TRBJ2-7; 11 bases align to TRBD2. Per the germline V gene, CDR1 is MGHDK and CDR2 is SYGVNS. After removal of 7 bases from V and 5 bases from J, the junction contained 4 bases not matched to a gene. The CDR3 totals 13 residues. The CDR3 coding sequence is TGTGCCAGCAAGAAACTAGCGGGAGACGAGCAGTACTTC. Its translation: CASKKLAGDEQYF.

The chain carries TRBV6-2 or TRBV6-3 and TRBJ1-2, with 12 bases identical to TRBD1. The CDR3 contains 14 residues. V lost 4 bases, J lost 7 bases, and 4 bases stayed unmatched. Per the germline V gene, CDR1 is MNHEY and CDR2 is SVGEGT. Here the CDR3 reads CASSWGQGALGYTF. The CDR3 DNA follows: TGTGCCAGCAGTTGGGGACAGGGGGCGCTTGGCTACACCTTC.

This chain uses TRBV4-1 with TRBJ1-2, with TRBD1 matching 10 bases. The V segment lost 4 bases and the J segment 6 bases; nucleotides outside the gene matches: 5. Germline V CDR1 and CDR2: MGHRA, YSYEKL. The CDR3 contains 14 residues. CDR3: CASSLLTGGHGYTF. The CDR3 region has the DNA TGCGCCAGCAGCCTCCTGACAGGGGGCCATGGCTACACCTTC.

In its sample, this clone was seen a few times. The rearrangement joins TRBV7-2 to TRBJ2-6; weak D call: TRBD1 (6 bases). Germline CDR1 SGHTA, CDR2 FQGNSA. The V and J ends lost 5 bases and 0 bases respectively, with 20 bases between them. There are 19 residues in the CDR3. The CDR3 nucleotides read TGTGCCAGCAGCAATAGTGGTTACAGGGCCTCCTCTGGGGCCAACGTCCTGACTTTC. It encodes CASSNSGYRASSGANVLTF. The entire variable domain, with the rest obtained from reference TRBV7-2 and TRBJ2-6, is as follows: GAGVSQSPSNKVTEKGKDVELRCDPISGHTALYWYRQSLGQGLEFLIYFQGNSAPDKSGLPSDRFSAERTGGSVSTLTIQRTQQEDSAVYLCASSNSGYRASSGANVLTFGAGSRLTVL.

This chain uses TRBV11-2 with TRBJ1-6; D unresolved. The CDR3 has 15 amino acids. Germline lookup yields CDR1 SGHAT and CDR2 FQNNGV. The ends were cut back, 5 bases at V and 9 bases at J, with 17 bases in the middle. CDR3 bases: TGTGCCAGCAGCCGAACGACGGCGGGGATTTCACCCCTCCACTTT. It specifies CASSRTTAGISPLHF.

About this clone itself: Other DNA sequences of this sample code for an identical CDR3. V usage is TRBV5-1 and J usage is TRBJ2-1; no firm D call. Trimming took 0 bases from V and 7 from J, leaving 5 bases between them. The CDR3 is made up of 12 amino acids. Germline CDR1 and CDR2: SGHRS and YFSETQ. The chain's CDR3 is CASSLGGNEQFF. The CDR3 nucleotides read TGCGCCAGCAGCTTGGGGGGAAATGAGCAGTTCTTC.